The 18 T cell receptor beta chains presented below share a single source sample, sequenced in a study of T-cell reconstitution after alpha-beta-depleted transplantation in children. Preparation of the TCRbeta library was carried out with unique molecular identifiers. TCRdb re-called the PCR reads with MiXCR, one entry per CDR3 protein. This sample yields some 72,000 distinct CDR3 sequences, of which 6% to 8% are seen a single time; less than 3% belongs to the top ten. The specimen comprised PBMCs from the stem cell graft donor, sampled from the stem cell graft. The receptors originated from a human donor who donated a stem cell graft to a child with acute lymphoblastic leukemia.

This clonotype appeared once. This chain uses TRBV6-5 with TRBJ2-7, with D possibly matching TRBD2 (6 bases). Germline CDR1 and CDR2: MNHEY and SVGAGI. The CDR3 consists of 16 residues. The ends were cut back, 2 bases at V and 3 bases at J, with 17 bases in the middle. The CDR3 loop reads CASSYGWGVGDYEQYF. CDR3 nucleotides: TGTGCCAGCAGTTACGGTTGGGGGGTGGGGGACTACGAGCAGTACTTC.

This clonotype has a count of ten or more. The chain has TRBV5-1 and TRBJ2-5, with D maybe TRBD1 (5 bases). Trimming stripped 0 bases from V and 5 bases from J, with 11 bases between. Germline CDR1 reads SGHRS; CDR2 reads YFSETQ. The CDR3 covers 14 residues. Here the CDR3 reads CASSLEARAETQYF. CDR3 nucleotide sequence: TGCGCCAGCAGCTTGGAGGCCAGGGCGGAGACCCAGTACTTC.

This clonotype was picked up many times. In nucleotides, the CDR3 is TGCGCCAGCAGCTTGGAAGACTACAACACAGATACGCAGTATTTT. Translated, it gives CASSLEDYNTDTQYF. The chain uses TRBV5-1 and TRBJ2-3, with D possibly being TRBD2 (5 bases). The CDR3 length is 15 residues. Germline V gene sequence: CDR1 SGHRS, CDR2 YFSETQ. The V end lost 0 bases, the J end lost 2 bases, and 10 bases lay between the germline ends.

This clonotype has ten or more counts. The CDR3 bases are TGTGCTAGTGGTTCGGGTGGGGCGGGGGTTACCGGGGAGCTGTTTTTT. It translates to CASGSGGAGVTGELFF. The rearrangement joins TRBV12-5 to TRBJ2-2; 7 nucleotides align to TRBD2. The CDR3 totals 16 residues. V dropped 4 bases and J dropped 5; count of bases not matched to a gene: 10. Germline lookup yields CDR1 LGHNT and CDR2 FRNRAP.

Many counts were recorded for this clonotype. The CDR3 DNA is TGTGCCAGCAGTTTAGCCGGGGTGCAGTTCTTC. It is translated as CASSLAGVQFF. The chain employs TRBV12-3 or TRBV12-4 and TRBJ2-1; possible D gene TRBD2, 5 bases. The CDR3 spans 11 residues. The V and J ends lost 0 bases and 12 bases respectively, with 6 bases between them.

The chain couples TRBV4-2 to TRBJ1-1, with a weak D call TRBD1 (5 bases). The germline gives CDR1 LGHNA, CDR2 YNFKEQ. Deletions cut 3 bases from V and 2 bases from J, with 16 bases between. The CDR3 extends over 16 amino acids. The CDR3 here is CASSHGQTEPNTEAFF. The CDR3 DNA is TGTGCCAGCAGCCACGGTCAGACAGAGCCCAACACTGAAGCTTTCTTT.

This clonotype was detected ten times or more. The chain employs TRBV3-2 and TRBJ2-5; the DNA was not compared with TRBD1, the D call given in the table. TRBV3-2 is noted as a pseudogene. This CDR3 is built from 16 residues. The CDR3, as DNA: TGTGCCAGCAGCTCGACCCGACAGGGAGGGCAAGAGACCCAGTACTTC. Its protein is CASSSTRQGGQETQYF.

There are many counts of this clonotype. V usage is TRBV19 and J usage is TRBJ2-1; D possibly corresponds to TRBD2 (5 bases). The CDR3 is 14 residues long. Trimming cost V 5 bases and J 5 bases, with 13 bases left between them. Germline V gives CDR1 LNHDA, CDR2 SQIVND (reference sequence). CDR3 sequence (DNA): TGTGCCAGTAGTTTGTGGGAGCGTGACAATGAGCAGTTCTTC. Its translation: CASSLWERDNEQFF.

This clonotype has a count of ten or more. The chain employs TRBV6-4 and TRBJ1-3; no clear D. The germline V gene encodes CDR1 MRHNA and CDR2 SNTAGT. V shed 10 bases and J shed 4 bases, with 11 bases lying between them. The length of the CDR3 is 12 residues. The CDR3 is CATLTGGNTIYF. The DNA for the CDR3 is TGTGCCACCTTAACTGGGGGAAACACCATATATTTT.

This clonotype was counted many times. The V gene is TRBV11-2, the J gene TRBJ2-5; D ambiguous. Trimming took 0 bases from V and 2 from J, leaving 4 bases between them. CDR1 is SGHAT, CDR2 FQNNGV, per germline. The CDR3 runs to 13 residues. The chain's CDR3 is CASSLDGQETQYF. The CDR3 region has the DNA TGTGCCAGCAGCTTAGATGGGCAAGAGACCCAGTACTTC.

This clonotype was counted ten times or more. J is TRBJ1-1 and V is TRBV29-1; D gene unclear. Trimming left V 4 bases short and J 4 bases short, with 13 bases between. CDR3 length: 13 residues. Germline assignment: CDR1 SQVTM and CDR2 ANQGSEA. The CDR3 sequence is CSVVLGRATEAFF. The CDR3 bases are TGCAGCGTTGTTCTGGGAAGAGCCACTGAAGCTTTCTTT.

This clonotype was picked up many times. This chain connects TRBV29-1 to TRBJ1-1; no clear D. The CDR3 has 14 amino acids. Germline CDR1 is SQVTM and CDR2 is ANQGSEA. Trimming shortened V by 4 bases and J by 6 bases, and 18 bases separated the two germline ends. CDR3 sequence: CSVAPRVLGAEAFF. Here the CDR3 DNA reads TGCAGCGTTGCCCCAAGAGTACTCGGGGCTGAAGCTTTCTTT.

This clonotype was counted ten times or more. The junction departs from the called germline gene at one end, perhaps through a read error. The rearrangement links TRBV7-9 to TRBJ2-7; a possible D gene is TRBD2 (6 bases). Germline V CDR1 and CDR2: SEHNR, FQNEAQ (reference sequence). CDR3 length: 13 residues. In DNA, the CDR3 is TGTGCCATCAGCTTAGGAGGGGCCTACGAGCAGTACTTC. Translated, it gives CAISLGGAYEQYF.

This clonotype was detected ten times or more. This chain uses TRBV4-1 with TRBJ2-2; no firm D call. This CDR3 has 14 residues. The V and J ends lost 4 bases and 5 bases respectively, with 11 bases between them. CDR1 is MGHRA and CDR2 is YSYEKL in the germline V gene. The DNA of the CDR3 is TGCGCCAGCAGCCTCCTGCCTGCGACCGGGGAGCTGTTTTTT. It specifies CASSLLPATGELFF.

This clonotype was recorded many times. The chain links TRBV5-1 to TRBJ2-1; TRBD2 matches 14 bases. CDR3 length equals 17 residues. The V gene end was trimmed by 1 base and the J gene end by 7 bases; junction bases not matched to a gene: 7. CDR1 SGHRS and CDR2 YFSETQ come from the germline V gene. This chain's CDR3 is CASSLPGTSGGSNEQFF. Here the CDR3 DNA reads TGCGCCAGCAGCTTGCCCGGGACTAGCGGGGGATCGAATGAGCAGTTCTTC.

This clonotype was picked up many times. The V and J genes are TRBV9 and TRBJ1-1, with 7 nucleotides matching TRBD1. The J segment lost 2 bases and the V segment lost 4 bases, leaving 11 bases of the junction unmatched. Germline values: CDR1 SGDLS, CDR2 YYNGEE. The CDR3 spans 16 residues. The CDR3 is CASSPPDREVNTEAFF. Here the CDR3 DNA reads TGTGCCAGCAGCCCACCCGACAGGGAAGTCAACACTGAAGCTTTCTTT.

This chain uses TRBV11-2 with TRBJ2-7; 8 nucleotides match TRBD2. CDR1 and CDR2 (germline): SGHAT, FQNNGV. The CDR3 runs to 18 residues. V shed 2 bases, J shed 3 bases, and the junction held 15 bases outside the gene matches. The chain's CDR3 is CASSLWSLVLADIYEQYF. CDR3 bases: TGTGCCAGCAGCTTATGGTCCCTAGTACTAGCGGATATCTACGAGCAGTACTTC. The full variable domain, in which reference TRBV11-2 and TRBJ2-7 provide the parts outside the CDR3, is EAGVAQSPRYKIIEKRQSVAFWCNPISGHATLYWYQQILGQGPKLLIQFQNNGVVDDSQLPKDRFSAERLKGVDSTLKIQPAKLEDSAVYLCASSLWSLVLADIYEQYFGPGTRLTVT.

This clonotype came up a few times. This chain joins TRBV25-1 and TRBJ2-7; 7 nucleotides line up with TRBD2. Germline CDR1 is MGHDK and CDR2 is SYGVNS. The CDR3 sequence is 15 residues long. V was pared by 4 bases and J by 5 bases, with 11 bases of the junction left unmatched. The CDR3 here is CASSVGRRESHEQYF. In DNA, the CDR3 is TGTGCCAGCAGTGTTGGAAGGCGGGAGTCCCACGAGCAGTACTTC.